Presented here are 30 T cell receptor beta chains from one specimen sequenced in a study of radiation and T cells in renal cell carcinoma. Only in-frame clones appear in the TCRdb table, and some are missing; sequencing was by immunoSEQ multiplex PCR. The data contain 150,000 to 190,000 clones, roughly 89% of them singletons. Time point reported: blood 2 weeks post-SBRT. Treatment given: 15 Gy SBRT to primary tumor, nephrectomy 4 weeks later. This material consisted of blood, taken from a patient whose treatment included radiotherapy and nephrectomy. Receptors originate from a woman between 45 and 60 years old with renal cell carcinoma.

The V gene is TRBV7-2, the J gene TRBJ1-1, with D maybe TRBD1 (6 bases). Germline CDR1 reads SGHTA; CDR2 reads FQGNSA. V shed 5 bases and J shed 0 bases, with 13 bases lying between them. The CDR3 is 15 amino acids. Here the CDR3 reads CASSRWGTMNTEAFF. Written as DNA, the CDR3 is TGTGCCAGCAGCCGATGGGGGACAATGAACACTGAAGCTTTCTTT.

The chain is built from TRBV19 and TRBJ2-7; D call uncertain. The CDR3 loop spans 16 amino acids. The V end lost 3 bases, the J end lost 2 bases, and 17 bases lay between the germline ends. Germline V gene sequence: CDR1 LNHDA, CDR2 SQIVND (reference sequence). For the CDR3, the DNA is TGTGCCAGTAGTATCACCCCAATAAGGAGTACCTACGAGCAGTACTTC. As protein: CASSITPIRSTYEQYF.

This clone was detected a few times. This chain connects TRBV9 to TRBJ1-1; D call uncertain. The CDR3 contains 15 residues. Trimming removed 5 bases from V and 1 base from J, with 15 bases in between. Looked up from germline, CDR1 is SGDLS and CDR2 is YYNGEE. The CDR3 protein is CASSFNMGPNTEAFF. The CDR3 coding sequence is TGTGCCAGCAGTTTTAACATGGGCCCGAACACTGAAGCTTTCTTT.

The J gene is TRBJ1-2, the V gene TRBV25-1; D unresolved. Looked up from germline, CDR1 is MGHDK and CDR2 is SYGVNS. V was clipped by 3 bases and J by 4 bases, with 9 bases between them. This CDR3 comprises 13 residues. CDR3 DNA: TGTGCCAGCAGTGAGGGCGTTAGCTATGGCTACACCTTC. Amino acid sequence: CASSEGVSYGYTF.

The chain recombines TRBV5-1 with TRBJ2-5; no clear D. Germline V CDR1 and CDR2: SGHRS, YFSETQ. The CDR3 covers 13 residues. Deletions cut 0 bases from V and 3 bases from J, with 6 bases between. The CDR3 loop is CASSLGGEETQYF. The CDR3 bases are TGCGCCAGCAGCTTGGGTGGGGAAGAGACCCAGTACTTC.

The chain uses TRBV5-6 and TRBJ1-6, with a weak D call TRBD1 (6 bases). Germline loops: CDR1 SGHDT, CDR2 YYEEEE. The CDR3 runs 19 residues. The V gene lost 2 bases and the J gene lost 5 bases, with 23 bases spanning the gap. The CDR3 DNA reads TGTGCCAGCAGCTTTAGCCCGGGACACGTACTTTTAGATAATTCACCCCTCCACTTT. Its translation: CASSFSPGHVLLDNSPLHF.

The chain carries TRBV6-5 and TRBJ1-4; D call uncertain. CDR1 and CDR2 from the germline V gene are MNHEY and SVGAGI. CDR3 size: 13 residues. Deletions cut 2 bases from V and 3 bases from J, with 4 bases between. The CDR3 region is CASSYVPNEKLFF. The CDR3 DNA reads as TGTGCCAGCAGTTACGTTCCTAATGAAAAACTGTTTTTT.

V usage is TRBV11-3 and J usage is TRBJ1-2, with 9 bases that match TRBD1. CDR1 and CDR2 from the germline V gene are SGHNT and YENEEA. This CDR3 spans 17 amino acids. J lost 1 base, V lost 3 bases, and 9 bases had no gene match. The CDR3 is CASSFGEDRGNNYGYTF. The CDR3 DNA reads as TGTGCCAGCAGCTTCGGAGAGGACAGGGGCAATAACTATGGCTACACCTTC. The full variable domain, completed using reference TRBV11-3 and TRBJ1-2, is EAGVVQSPRYKIIEKKQPVAFWCNPISGHNTLYWYLQNLGQGPELLIRYENEEAVDDSQLPKDRFSAERLKGVDSTLKIQPAELGDSAVYLCASSFGEDRGNNYGYTFGSGTRLTVV.

This chain uses TRBV7-3 with TRBJ2-1, with TRBD2 matching over 11 bases. The CDR3 spans 16 residues. Germline lookup yields CDR1 SGHTA and CDR2 FQGTGA. The J segment lost 8 bases and the V segment lost 3 bases, leaving 9 bases of the junction unmatched. In DNA, the CDR3 is TGTGCCAGCAGCTTTAGCGGGGGGGCCTGGCAGGATGAGCAGTTCTTC. Translation gives CASSFSGGAWQDEQFF.

The chain has TRBV19 and TRBJ1-2, with D possibly TRBD1 on 5 matching bases. Germline V gene data show CDR1 as LNHDA and CDR2 as SQIVND (reference sequence). This CDR3 spans 14 amino acids. Trimming took 4 bases from V and 8 from J, leaving 17 bases between them. CDR3 protein: CASSTRDGYSGYTF. In DNA form, the CDR3 reads TGTGCCAGTAGTACGCGGGACGGCTATTCAGGCTACACCTTC.

The chain couples TRBV4-1 to TRBJ1-5; TRBD1 aligns across 7 bases. CDR1 MGHRA and CDR2 YSYEKL come from the germline V gene. This CDR3 region has 15 residues. The V segment lost 0 bases and the J segment 4 bases; nucleotides outside the gene matches: 3. The DNA for the CDR3 is TGCGCCAGCAGCCAAGAGGGACAGAATAATCAGCCCCAGCATTTT. Its translation: CASSQEGQNNQPQHF.

This clone occurred once. The chain carries TRBV7-3 and TRBJ1-6; D is possibly TRBD1 (6 bases). V lost 5 bases and J lost 6, with 14 bases in between. Germline V lookup: CDR1 SGHTA, CDR2 FQGTGA. The CDR3 length is 15 residues. The DNA of the CDR3 is TGTGCCAGCAGCGCGTCGGACAGCACTAATTCACCCCTCCACTTT. Amino acid sequence: CASSASDSTNSPLHF.

The chain has TRBV5-8 and TRBJ2-5; 8 nucleotides agree with TRBD1. Germline V CDR1 and CDR2: SGHTS, YDEGEE. V shed 4 bases and J 6 bases; nucleotides not matched to a gene: 5. The CDR3 has 13 amino acids. The CDR3 protein is CASSPGGRKTQYF. The CDR3, as DNA: TGTGCCAGCAGCCCAGGGGGCAGGAAGACCCAGTACTTC.

This sequence joins TRBV5-6 and TRBJ1-1; weak D call: TRBD1 (5 bases). CDR3 length equals 12 residues. V dropped 3 bases and J dropped 4 bases, with 7 bases sitting between them. Germline CDR1 SGHDT, CDR2 YYEEEE. CDR3 in amino acids: CASSWGVTEAFF. DNA of the CDR3: TGTGCCAGCAGCTGGGGGGTCACTGAAGCTTTCTTT.

V is TRBV2 and J is TRBJ1-2; D call uncertain. V was trimmed by 1 base and J by 5 bases, leaving 8 bases between them. There are 13 residues in the CDR3. The germline gives CDR1 SNHLY, CDR2 FYNNEI. As DNA, the CDR3 is TGTGCCAGCAGTGAAGGCACTGGTTATGGCTACACCTTC. Translating it yields CASSEGTGYGYTF.

This sequence joins TRBV30 and TRBJ2-5; D might be TRBD2 (5 bases). The V end was cut by 2 bases, the J end by 0 bases, with 16 bases between. The V gene's germline CDR1 is GTSNPN and CDR2 SVGIG (reference sequence). The CDR3 loop spans 16 amino acids. DNA of the CDR3: TGTGCCTGGAGTACCCGCGGACTCCCGTACCAAGAGACCCAGTACTTC. This gives the protein CAWSTRGLPYQETQYF.

The rearrangement joins TRBV2 to TRBJ1-2; 7 positions agree with TRBD1. There are 16 residues in the CDR3. Germline CDR1 is SNHLY and CDR2 is FYNNEI. Unmatched junction bases numbered 9, after V lost 1 base and J lost 4 bases. CDR3 in DNA: TGTGCCAGCAGTGAAGAGGCAGGGGGGGTCCCCTATGGCTACACCTTC. This encodes CASSEEAGGVPYGYTF.

The gene calls are TRBV4-2 and TRBJ2-2, with 13 bases matching TRBD2. Germline CDR1 and CDR2: LGHNA and YNFKEQ. The J segment lost 6 bases and the V segment lost 0 bases, leaving 10 bases of the junction unmatched. There are 19 residues in the CDR3. The CDR3 loop reads CASSQDRFRTSGGSGELFF. The CDR3 DNA reads as TGTGCCAGCAGCCAAGATCGATTTCGGACTAGCGGGGGCTCCGGGGAGCTGTTTTTT.

The chain has TRBV6-1 and TRBJ1-1; D is unclear. Trimming shortened V by 7 bases and J by 2 bases, and 5 bases separated the two germline ends. Germline CDR1 and CDR2: MNHNS and SASEGT. CDR3 length equals 11 residues. The CDR3 nucleotides read TGTGCCAGCAATTCCAACACTGAAGCTTTCTTT. This gives the protein CASNSNTEAFF.

In its sample, this clone was seen a few times. The chain employs TRBV5-1 and TRBJ1-6; TRBD1 aligns across 9 bases. Germline V lookup: CDR1 SGHRS, CDR2 YFSETQ. The V and J ends lost 0 bases and 9 bases, in that order; junction bases with no gene match: 4. The CDR3 loop spans 15 amino acids. The CDR3 sequence: CASSLGDREFSPLHF. The CDR3 region has the DNA TGCGCCAGCAGCTTGGGGGACAGGGAATTTTCACCCCTCCACTTT. Based on the CDR3 plus reference TRBV5-1 and TRBJ1-6, the full variable domain is KAGVTQTPRYLIKTRGQQVTLSCSPISGHRSVSWYQQTPGQGLQFLFEYFSETQRNKGNFPGRFSGRQFSNSRSEMNVSTLELGDSALYLCASSLGDREFSPLHFGNGTRLTVT.

This chain connects TRBV30 to TRBJ1-2, with D uncertain. The ends were cut back, 4 bases at V and 8 bases at J, with 17 bases in the middle. Germline CDR1 and CDR2: GTSNPN and SVGIG (reference sequence). CDR3 length: 13 amino acids. For the CDR3, the DNA is TGTGCCTGGACGCCCTTGGCCTTCGAGGGCTACACCTTC. Its protein product is CAWTPLAFEGYTF.

The chain joins TRBV15 to TRBJ1-6, with D maybe TRBD1 (5 bases). This CDR3 has 14 residues. V was cut by 0 bases and J by 9 bases, with 9 bases left in between. Germline V gene sequence: CDR1 LNHNV, CDR2 YYDKDF (reference sequence). The CDR3 loop reads CATSREGVGSPLHF. The CDR3 coding sequence is TGTGCCACCAGCAGAGAGGGGGTAGGTTCACCCCTCCACTTT.

This chain joins TRBV29-1 and TRBJ2-5, with D tentatively TRBD1 (6 bases). Trimming removed 4 bases from V and 5 bases from J, with 14 bases in between. The CDR3 loop spans 13 amino acids. The germline CDR1 and CDR2 sequences are SQVTM and ANQGSEA. CDR3 bases: TGCAGCGTTGTCCCAGGGGCCGGTGAGACCCAGTACTTC. Translated, it gives CSVVPGAGETQYF.

V is TRBV11-2 and J is TRBJ2-6, with D possibly TRBD1 on 5 matching bases. The CDR3 has 16 amino acids. The germline V gene encodes CDR1 SGHAT and CDR2 FQNNGV. The V and J ends lost 1 base and 2 bases respectively, with 9 bases between them. Written as DNA, the CDR3 is TGTGCCAGCAGCTTAGCACTGGGGCCTGGGGCCAACGTCCTGACTTTC. Protein product: CASSLALGPGANVLTF.

CDR3 DNA: TGCAGCGTGATACAGGGGTTTGGTGAAGCTTTCTTT. This gives the protein CSVIQGFGEAFF. The genes are TRBV29-1 and TRBJ1-1; 7 nucleotides align to TRBD1. Germline loops: CDR1 SQVTM, CDR2 ANQGSEA. Trimming removed 6 bases from V and 7 bases from J; junction bases left unmatched: 8. The CDR3 contains 12 residues.

The genes are TRBV7-6 and TRBJ1-2, with no clear D. Trimming cost V 0 bases and J 5 bases, with 16 bases left between them. Per germline, CDR1 SGHVS and CDR2 FNYEAQ. The CDR3 sequence is 16 residues long. The CDR3 is CASSLAVGSFKYGYTF. The CDR3 DNA follows: TGTGCCAGCAGCTTAGCTGTGGGCAGTTTCAAGTATGGCTACACCTTC.

The CDR3 DNA reads TGTGCCAGTAGTATTCGGGAACGGACTAATGAAAAACTGTTTTTT. This codes for CASSIRERTNEKLFF. The chain recombines TRBV19 with TRBJ1-4; the D is unclear. This CDR3 region has 15 residues. CDR1 and CDR2 from the germline V gene are LNHDA and SQIVND (reference sequence). V lost 3 bases, J lost 2 bases, and 10 bases lay in between.

This rearrangement joins TRBV5-1 to TRBJ1-2; no firm D call. Germline V gene sequence: CDR1 SGHRS, CDR2 YFSETQ. The CDR3 contains 12 residues. V was trimmed by 0 bases and J by 8 bases, leaving 8 bases between them. The CDR3 loop reads CASSLEGAGYTF. DNA for the CDR3: TGCGCCAGCAGCTTGGAGGGTGCCGGCTACACCTTC.

The J gene is TRBJ2-2, the V gene TRBV6-1, with D perhaps matching TRBD1 (5 bases). Trimming removed 5 bases from V and 1 base from J, with 8 bases in between. The CDR3 loop spans 14 amino acids. The V gene's germline CDR1 is MNHNS and CDR2 SASEGT. The DNA of the CDR3 is TGTGCCAGCAGTTTTACAGGGAACACCGGGGAGCTGTTTTTT. Translating gives CASSFTGNTGELFF.

The rearrangement links TRBV6-6 to TRBJ2-5; 10 bases are shared with TRBD2. Trimming took 4 bases from V and 4 from J; bases not matched to a gene: 9. This CDR3 has 16 amino acids. CDR1 MNHNY and CDR2 SVGAGI come from the germline V gene (reference sequence). CDR3 coding DNA: TGTGCCAGCAGTTTCCCAGCGGGGGGGCCTGGAGAGACCCAGTACTTC. Translation: CASSFPAGGPGETQYF.